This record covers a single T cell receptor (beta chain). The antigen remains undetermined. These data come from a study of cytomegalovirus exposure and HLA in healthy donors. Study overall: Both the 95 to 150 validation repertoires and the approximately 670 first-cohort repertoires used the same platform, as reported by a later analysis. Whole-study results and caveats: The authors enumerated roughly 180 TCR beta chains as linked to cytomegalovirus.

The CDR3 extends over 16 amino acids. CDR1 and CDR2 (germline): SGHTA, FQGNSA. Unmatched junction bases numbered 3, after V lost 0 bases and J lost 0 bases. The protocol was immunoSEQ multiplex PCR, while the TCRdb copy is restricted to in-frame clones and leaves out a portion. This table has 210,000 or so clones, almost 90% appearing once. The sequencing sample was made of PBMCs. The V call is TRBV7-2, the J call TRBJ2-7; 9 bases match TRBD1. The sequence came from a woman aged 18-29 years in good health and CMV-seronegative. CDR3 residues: CASSLALDRGSYEQYF. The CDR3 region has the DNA TGTGCCAGCAGCTTAGCTTTGGACAGGGGCTCCTACGAGCAGTACTTC.